This T cell receptor (beta chain) comes out of a study of cytomegalovirus exposure and HLA in healthy donors. Notes on the study in general: Researchers catalogued 150 or so TCR beta chains as cytomegalovirus-associated. Rarity characterized most TCR sequences, yet some public TCRs appeared in many donors. High specificity and sensitivity for cytomegalovirus status were reported for the classifier.

Produced via immunoSEQ multiplex PCR; TCRdb's table is partial and in-frame only. The table shows fewer than 400,000 clones, with 88% occurring only once. V was trimmed by 1 base and J by 6 bases, leaving 13 bases between them. Germline lookup yields CDR1 SGHTA and CDR2 FQGNSA. The CDR3 spans 14 residues. With respect to this clone: Its matching antigen is unknown.

The chain links TRBV7-2 to TRBJ2-7; no firm D call. The source is a man in his thirties or forties in good health and CMV-seronegative. Sequenced input: PBMCs. CDR3 bases: TGTGCCAGCAGCTTAGTCCCCGGGTCGAGCGAGCAGTACTTC. Protein product: CASSLVPGSSEQYF.